These 26 T cell receptor beta chains were all obtained from the same sample, sequenced in a study of cytomegalovirus exposure and HLA in healthy donors. It was with 60 Vbeta and 13 Jbeta primers that the PCR ran. Produced via immunoSEQ multiplex PCR; TCRdb's table is partial and in-frame only. The data show about 140,000 clones, 60% to 80% seen once. Sequencing was done on a sample of PBMCs. Receptor source: a man younger than 35 in good health and CMV-seronegative.

J is TRBJ2-3 and V is TRBV2; no clear D gene. The germline CDR1 and CDR2 sequences are SNHLY and FYNNEI. Trimming left V 4 bases short and J 7 bases short, with 12 bases between. This CDR3 contains 13 residues. CDR3 bases: TGTGCCAGCAGTGCGAACAGACCTAATACGCAGTATTTT. This gives the protein CASSANRPNTQYF.

The V call is TRBV13, the J call TRBJ1-2, with D hard to call. Germline CDR1 PRHDT, CDR2 FYEKMQ (reference sequence). V gave up 1 base and J gave up 6 bases, with 9 bases separating them. The CDR3 has 13 amino acids. CDR3 in amino acids: CASSLEGRNGYTF. The CDR3 region has the DNA TGTGCCAGCAGCTTAGAAGGGAGAAATGGCTACACCTTC.

The rearrangement uses TRBV27 and TRBJ1-1; a weak D match, TRBD1 (6 bases). With 7 bases removed from V and 3 bases from J, the gap between germline ends came to 18 bases. Germline V CDR1 and CDR2: MNHEY, SMNVEV (reference sequence). CDR3 length: 15 residues. The CDR3 nucleotides read TGTGCCAGCAACTCTAGACAATCAGGGGACACTGAAGCTTTCTTT. Amino acids: CASNSRQSGDTEAFF.

The chain has TRBV11-2 and TRBJ2-2; 9 positions agree with TRBD1. The germline V gene encodes CDR1 SGHAT and CDR2 FQNNGV. This CDR3 is built from 18 residues. The J segment lost 6 bases and the V segment lost 4 bases, leaving 15 bases of the junction unmatched. In nucleotides, the CDR3 is TGTGCCAGCAGCTCCCCCCTTTATAGGACAGGGGATCCCGGGGAGCTGTTTTTT. As protein: CASSSPLYRTGDPGELFF.

The rearrangement uses TRBV5-4 and TRBJ1-2, with TRBD1 identical over 11 bases. The germline gives CDR1 SGHNT, CDR2 YYREEE (reference sequence). V trimming: 4 bases; J trimming: 6 bases; junction bases outside the gene matches: 11. The CDR3 has 16 residues. The CDR3 DNA sequence: TGTGCCAGCAGCCCCCCGGACAGGGGGCGGGTTGATGGCTACACCTTC. Translated, it gives CASSPPDRGRVDGYTF.

The V and J genes are TRBV27 and TRBJ2-5; no firm D call. The CDR3 covers 13 residues. From germline, CDR1 is MNHEY and CDR2 SMNVEV (reference sequence). Trimming removed 6 bases at V and 9 bases at J, with 17 bases between. The CDR3 bases are TGTGCCAGCAGGGGCCCGGAAGCAGTGCCCCAGTACTTC. Protein: CASRGPEAVPQYF.

The chain employs TRBV7-6 and TRBJ2-5, with D tentatively TRBD1 (5 bases). Per germline, CDR1 SGHVS and CDR2 FNYEAQ. The length of the CDR3 is 14 residues. V lost 4 bases and J lost 1, with 10 bases in between. For the CDR3, the DNA is TGTGCCAGCAGCTATGATCAGGGCCAAGAGACCCAGTACTTC. This sequence encodes CASSYDQGQETQYF.

This clone was seen a handful of times. J is TRBJ1-4 and V is TRBV5-6; 9 nucleotides line up with TRBD1. V trimming: 0 bases; J trimming: 8 bases; junction bases outside the gene matches: 8. The CDR3 has 16 amino acids. Looked up from germline, CDR1 is SGHDT and CDR2 is YYEEEE. The CDR3 DNA sequence: TGTGCCAGCAGCTTGGGAAACAGGGGGCGCAAGGAAAAACTGTTTTTT. This gives the protein CASSLGNRGRKEKLFF. The full variable domain, rest sourced from reference TRBV5-6 and TRBJ1-4, is DAGVTQSPTHLIKTRGQQVTLRCSPKSGHDTVSWYQQALGQGPQFIFQYYEEEERQRGNFPDRFSGHQFPNYSSELNVNALLLGDSALYLCASSLGNRGRKEKLFFGSGTQLSVL.

The chain has TRBV4-3 and TRBJ2-5, with D unresolved. The DNA end is more similar to TRBJ2-7, so the J call may be wrong. From germline, CDR1 is LGHNA and CDR2 YSLEER. This CDR3 has 14 amino acids. The CDR3 DNA follows: TGCGCCAGCAGCCAAGACCCCCTCTCCTACGAGCAGTACTTC. Translation: CASSQDPLSYEQYF.

The chain uses TRBV27 and TRBJ2-7; TRBD2 might be the D (6 bases). V dropped 8 bases and J dropped 2 bases, with 19 bases sitting between them. The CDR3 is 15 residues long. CDR1 is MNHEY and CDR2 is SMNVEV in the germline V gene (reference sequence). The CDR3 loop reads CASLPRDGSTYEQYF. CDR3 DNA sequence: TGTGCCAGCCTGCCGCGGGACGGTTCTACCTACGAGCAGTACTTC.

This clone appeared once. The chain has TRBV4-3 and TRBJ2-7; 9 nucleotides line up with TRBD1. This CDR3 is 16 amino acids long. J gave up 3 bases and V 0 bases, and 6 bases lay outside the gene matches. The germline CDR1 and CDR2 sequences are LGHNA and YSLEER. The CDR3 here is CASSQDPGTGSYEQYF. The CDR3 region has the DNA TGCGCCAGCAGCCAAGACCCCGGGACAGGGAGCTACGAGCAGTACTTC.

The chain's CDR3 is CASRSTGGSYGYTF. The CDR3 DNA follows: TGTGCCAGCCGCAGTACAGGGGGCTCCTATGGCTACACCTTC. This rearrangement joins TRBV7-2 to TRBJ1-2; 9 nucleotides line up with TRBD1. This CDR3 contains 14 residues. Germline V lookup: CDR1 SGHTA, CDR2 FQGNSA. V was clipped by 8 bases and J by 4 bases; unmatched bases: 8.

The chain joins TRBV7-2 to TRBJ1-1, with 10 bases that match TRBD1. The CDR3 has 14 residues. V shed 5 bases and J 4 bases; nucleotides not matched to a gene: 4. In germline, CDR1 is SGHTA, CDR2 FQGNSA. The CDR3 here is CASSNRDRGTEAFF. The CDR3 nucleotides are TGTGCCAGCAGCAACCGGGACAGGGGCACTGAAGCTTTCTTT. Drawing the rest from reference TRBV7-2 and TRBJ1-1, the complete variable domain is GAGVSQSPSNKVTEKGKDVELRCDPISGHTALYWYRQSLGQGLEFLIYFQGNSAPDKSGLPSDRFSAERTGGSVSTLTIQRTQQEDSAVYLCASSNRDRGTEAFFGQGTRLTVV.

The genes are TRBV18 and TRBJ1-2, with 7 bases identical to TRBD1. The V gene end was trimmed by 3 bases and the J gene end by 2 bases; junction bases not matched to a gene: 3. CDR1 KGHSH and CDR2 LQKENI come from the germline V gene. The CDR3 has 14 residues. The CDR3 sequence is CASSPGQLNYGYTF. Here the CDR3 DNA reads TGTGCCAGCTCACCGGGACAGTTAAACTATGGCTACACCTTC.

The rearrangement uses TRBV7-2 and TRBJ2-7; possibly TRBD2 for D (7 bases). Germline assignment: CDR1 SGHTA and CDR2 FQGNSA. This CDR3 contains 17 residues. The ends were cut back, 1 base at V and 3 bases at J, with 19 bases in the middle. CDR3 sequence reads: CASSLVGGGASLYEQYF. CDR3 DNA: TGTGCCAGCAGCTTAGTGGGTGGGGGGGCCTCTCTCTACGAGCAGTACTTC.

This clone was seen only a few times. The chain employs TRBV7-9 and TRBJ2-6; the D is unclear. This CDR3 has 11 residues. V dropped 7 bases and J dropped 5 bases, with 3 bases sitting between them. CDR1 is SEHNR, CDR2 FQNEAQ, per germline (reference sequence). The CDR3 DNA reads TGTGCCAGCACTCGGGCCAACGTCCTGACTTTC. Residues: CASTRANVLTF.

J is TRBJ1-2 and V is TRBV18; D is unresolved. Germline-derived CDR1 and CDR2 are KGHSH and LQKENI. The CDR3 contains 15 residues. The V gene lost 3 bases and the J gene lost 1 base, with 12 bases spanning the gap. The CDR3 region has the DNA TGTGCCAGCTCACCGGGAGGGCAGTTTAACTATGGCTACACCTTC. The encoded protein is CASSPGGQFNYGYTF.

The rearrangement links TRBV5-1 to TRBJ1-6, with D perhaps matching TRBD1 (6 bases). Trimming stripped 4 bases from V and 5 bases from J, with 13 bases between. Germline CDR1 is SGHRS and CDR2 is YFSETQ. CDR3 length: 15 residues. The CDR3 sequence: CASSREGGNNSPLHF. The CDR3 bases are TGCGCCAGCAGCCGTGAGGGGGGGAATAATTCACCCCTCCACTTT.

The chain is built from TRBV10-3 and TRBJ2-2; tentative D call: TRBD1 (5 bases). The CDR3 is made up of 14 amino acids. Germline V lookup: CDR1 ENHRY, CDR2 SYGVKD. The V and J ends lost 0 bases and 7 bases respectively, with 9 bases between them. The CDR3 sequence is CAISESGVLGELFF. Here the CDR3 DNA reads TGTGCCATCAGTGAGTCAGGGGTACTCGGGGAGCTGTTTTTT.

This clone has more than one count but fewer than ten. The chain is built from TRBV19 and TRBJ2-5; TRBD1 agrees at 8 bases. The CDR3 is 15 amino acids. Germline CDR1 is LNHDA and CDR2 is SQIVND (reference sequence). The ends lost 4 bases at V and 4 bases at J; junction bases unmatched: 8. The CDR3 coding sequence is TGTGCCAGTAGTACCTATAAACAGGGGGGAGAGACCCAGTACTTC. This codes for CASSTYKQGGETQYF.

The genes are TRBV18 and TRBJ1-2, with 8 bases aligning to TRBD1. The V gene end was trimmed by 3 bases and the J gene end by 8 bases; junction bases not matched to a gene: 2. The length of the CDR3 is 12 residues. Germline V gives CDR1 KGHSH, CDR2 LQKENI. DNA for the CDR3: TGTGCCAGCTCACCGGACAGGGCGGGCTACACCTTC. As protein: CASSPDRAGYTF.

The chain employs TRBV5-6 and TRBJ2-1; 8 nucleotides line up with TRBD1. The V segment lost 4 bases and the J segment 4 bases; nucleotides outside the gene matches: 4. CDR1 and CDR2 (germline): SGHDT, YYEEEE. The length of the CDR3 is 14 residues. CDR3 residues: CASSQGAGYNEQFF. CDR3 DNA sequence: TGTGCCAGCAGCCAGGGGGCGGGGTACAATGAGCAGTTCTTC.

The J gene is TRBJ2-7, the V gene TRBV10-1, with 8 bases that match TRBD1. Germline assignment: CDR1 WNHNN and CDR2 SYGVQD (reference sequence). This CDR3 has 16 residues. The trim removed 3 bases at V and 2 bases at J, leaving 9 bases unmatched. In nucleotides, the CDR3 is TGCGCCAGCAGTGATTTTTTCGGGACAGGACCCTACGAGCAGTACTTC. This sequence encodes CASSDFFGTGPYEQYF.

This clone was recorded a few times. Other DNA sequences in the sample encode the same CDR3. The chain couples TRBV13 to TRBJ1-1; 9 positions match TRBD1. Germline CDR1 is PRHDT and CDR2 is FYEKMQ (reference sequence). CDR3 length: 15 residues. Trimming at V came to 5 bases and at J to 1 base, leaving 5 bases not matched to a gene. CDR3 nucleotides: TGTGCCAGCAGCATGACGGGACAGGGGAACACTGAAGCTTTCTTT. Residues: CASSMTGQGNTEAFF.

The chain combines TRBV14 with TRBJ2-4, with D possibly TRBD2 on 7 matching bases. V gave up 1 base and J gave up 8 bases, with 9 bases separating them. The CDR3 spans 13 residues. From germline, CDR1 is SGHDN and CDR2 FVKESK. CDR3 protein: CASSQGGGDIQYF. The CDR3 region has the DNA TGTGCCAGCAGCCAAGGAGGGGGGGACATTCAGTACTTC. The whole variable domain, remainder taken from reference TRBV14 and TRBJ2-4, is EAGVTQFPSHSVIEKGQTVTLRCDPISGHDNLYWYRRVMGKEIKFLLHFVKESKQDESGMPNNRFLAERTGGTYSTLKVQPAELEDSGVYFCASSQGGGDIQYFGAGTRLSVL.

The rearrangement joins TRBV4-3 to TRBJ1-2, with TRBD1 identical over 10 bases. Per germline, CDR1 LGHNA and CDR2 YSLEER. This CDR3 contains 15 residues. V was pared by 2 bases and J by 4 bases, with 4 bases of the junction left unmatched. CDR3 amino acids: CASSQTGTGVYGYTF. Here the CDR3 DNA reads TGCGCCAGCAGCCAAACCGGGACAGGGGTCTATGGCTACACCTTC.